This T cell receptor (beta chain) stems from a study of shared clonotypes between healthy human individuals. Turning to the study itself: A donor's plate count was three for CD4 naive and three for CD4 memory; CD8 naive had two and CD8 memory one. Regarding the study as a whole: Larger estimated richness was generally recorded for naive subsets relative to memory subsets.

Clones were sequenced by immunoSEQ multiplex PCR, and TCRdb holds only the in-frame ones, with some missing. The data show roughly 2,300,000 clones, around 90% seen once. Of note for this clone: Its matching antigen is unknown.

The V and J ends lost 7 bases and 4 bases, in that order; junction bases with no gene match: 10. The CDR3 consists of 15 residues. From germline, CDR1 is MDHEN and CDR2 SYDVKM. The clonotype was recovered from a young man in good health. Some clones in this sample may be carry-over from other donors' samples. Sequenced material: naive CD4+ T cells from PBMCs. Subset in this sample: CD45RA+ positively selected. The chain carries TRBV28 and TRBJ1-1; 9 bases are a match to TRBD1. CDR3 sequence (DNA): TGTGCCAGCACGGGAGGGACAGGGCCGAGCACTGAAGCTTTCTTT. Translation gives CASTGGTGPSTEAFF.